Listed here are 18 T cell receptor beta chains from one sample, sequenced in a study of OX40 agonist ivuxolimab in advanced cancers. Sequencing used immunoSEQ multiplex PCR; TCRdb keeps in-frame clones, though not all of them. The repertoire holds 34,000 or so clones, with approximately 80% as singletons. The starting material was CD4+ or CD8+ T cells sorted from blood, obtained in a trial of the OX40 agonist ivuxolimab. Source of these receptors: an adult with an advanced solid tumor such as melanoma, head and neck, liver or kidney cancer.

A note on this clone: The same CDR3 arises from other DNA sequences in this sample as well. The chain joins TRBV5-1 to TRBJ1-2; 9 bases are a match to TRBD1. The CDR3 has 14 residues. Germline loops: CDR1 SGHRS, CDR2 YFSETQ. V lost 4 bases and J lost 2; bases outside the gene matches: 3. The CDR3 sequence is CASSLGQGNYGYTF. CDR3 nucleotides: TGCGCCAGCAGCCTGGGACAGGGAAACTATGGCTACACCTTC. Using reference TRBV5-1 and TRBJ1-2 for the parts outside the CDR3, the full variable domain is KAGVTQTPRYLIKTRGQQVTLSCSPISGHRSVSWYQQTPGQGLQFLFEYFSETQRNKGNFPGRFSGRQFSNSRSEMNVSTLELGDSALYLCASSLGQGNYGYTFGSGTRLTVV.

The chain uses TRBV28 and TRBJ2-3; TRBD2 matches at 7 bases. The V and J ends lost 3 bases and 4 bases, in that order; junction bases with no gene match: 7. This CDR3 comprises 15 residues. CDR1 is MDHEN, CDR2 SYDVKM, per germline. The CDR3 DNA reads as TGTGCCAGCAGTTTCGAGCGGGGAAAGGCAGATACGCAGTATTTT. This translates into CASSFERGKADTQYF.

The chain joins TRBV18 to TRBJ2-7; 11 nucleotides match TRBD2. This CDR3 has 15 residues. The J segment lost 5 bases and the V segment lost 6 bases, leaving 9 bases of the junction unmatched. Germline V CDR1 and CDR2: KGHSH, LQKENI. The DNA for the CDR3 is TGTGCCAGCTCCCTTACTAGCGGGAGCGATCACGAGCAGTACTTC. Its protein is CASSLTSGSDHEQYF.

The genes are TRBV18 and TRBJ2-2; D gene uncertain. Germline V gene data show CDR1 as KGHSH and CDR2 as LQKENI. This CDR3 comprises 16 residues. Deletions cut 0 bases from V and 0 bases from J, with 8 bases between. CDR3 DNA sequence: TGTGCCAGCTCACCACCCTCCAGAGCGAACACCGGGGAGCTGTTTTTT. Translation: CASSPPSRANTGELFF.

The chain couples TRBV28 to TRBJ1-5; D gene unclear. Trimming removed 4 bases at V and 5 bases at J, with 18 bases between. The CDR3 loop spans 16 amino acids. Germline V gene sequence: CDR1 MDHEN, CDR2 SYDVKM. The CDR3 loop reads CASSWSGGGVYQPQHF. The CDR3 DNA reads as TGTGCCAGCAGTTGGTCCGGAGGAGGAGTCTATCAGCCCCAGCATTTT.

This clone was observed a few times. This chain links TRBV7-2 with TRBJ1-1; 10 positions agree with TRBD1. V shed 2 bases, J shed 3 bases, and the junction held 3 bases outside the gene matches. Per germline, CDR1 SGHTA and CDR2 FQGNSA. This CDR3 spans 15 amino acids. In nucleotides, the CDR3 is TGTGCCAGCAGCTTAACCGGGACAGGGGACACTGAAGCTTTCTTT. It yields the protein CASSLTGTGDTEAFF. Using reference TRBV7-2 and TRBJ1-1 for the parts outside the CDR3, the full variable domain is GAGVSQSPSNKVTEKGKDVELRCDPISGHTALYWYRQSLGQGLEFLIYFQGNSAPDKSGLPSDRFSAERTGGSVSTLTIQRTQQEDSAVYLCASSLTGTGDTEAFFGQGTRLTVV.

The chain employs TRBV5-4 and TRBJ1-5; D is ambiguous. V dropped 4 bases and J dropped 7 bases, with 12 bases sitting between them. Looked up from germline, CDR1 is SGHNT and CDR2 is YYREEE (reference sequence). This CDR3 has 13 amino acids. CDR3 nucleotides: TGTGCCAGCAGCCTCACCCCCGGGCAGCCCCAGCATTTT. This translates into CASSLTPGQPQHF.

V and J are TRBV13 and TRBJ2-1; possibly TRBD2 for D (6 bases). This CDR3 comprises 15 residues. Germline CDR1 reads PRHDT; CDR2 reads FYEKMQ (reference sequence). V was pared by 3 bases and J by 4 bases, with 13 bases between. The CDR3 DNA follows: TGTGCCAGCAGCTTTAGCCCTAGCGCTTACAATGAGCAGTTCTTC. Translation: CASSFSPSAYNEQFF.

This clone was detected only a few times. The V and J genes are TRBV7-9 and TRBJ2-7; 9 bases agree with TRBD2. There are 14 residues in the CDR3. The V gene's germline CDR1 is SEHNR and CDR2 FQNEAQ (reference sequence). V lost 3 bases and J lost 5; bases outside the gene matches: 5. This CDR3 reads CASSFAGGAHEQYF. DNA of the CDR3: TGTGCCAGCAGCTTTGCGGGAGGGGCCCACGAGCAGTACTTC.

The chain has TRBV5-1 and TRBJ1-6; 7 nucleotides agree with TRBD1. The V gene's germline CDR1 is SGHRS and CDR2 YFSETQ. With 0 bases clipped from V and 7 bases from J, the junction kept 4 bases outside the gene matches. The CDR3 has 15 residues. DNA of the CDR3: TGCGCCAGCAGCTTGGGACAGGGAAGGAATTCACCCCTCCACTTT. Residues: CASSLGQGRNSPLHF.

The CDR3 sequence: CASRIGGTSGSTDTQYF. The CDR3 DNA is TGTGCCAGCAGGATCGGGGGGACTAGCGGAAGCACAGATACGCAGTATTTT. The chain recombines TRBV28 with TRBJ2-3, with 11 nucleotides matching TRBD2. The CDR3 runs 17 residues. Germline CDR1 MDHEN, CDR2 SYDVKM. The J segment lost 0 bases and the V segment lost 6 bases, leaving 8 bases of the junction unmatched. Full variable domain (outside the CDR3, taken from reference TRBV28 and TRBJ2-3): DVKVTQSSRYLVKRTGEKVFLECVQDMDHENMFWYRQDPGLGLRLIYFSYDVKMKEKGDIPEGYSVSREKKERFSLILESASTNQTSMYLCASRIGGTSGSTDTQYFGPGTRLTVL.

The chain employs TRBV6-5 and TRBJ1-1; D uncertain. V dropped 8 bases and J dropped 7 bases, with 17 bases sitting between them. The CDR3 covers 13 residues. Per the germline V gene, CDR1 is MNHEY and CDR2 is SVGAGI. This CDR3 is CASRGPGYGEAFF. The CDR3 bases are TGTGCCAGCCGTGGGCCTGGGTATGGTGAAGCTTTCTTT.

Here the CDR3 reads CARSGGLAQETQYF. The CDR3 nucleotides are TGTGCCAGAAGCGGAGGACTAGCGCAAGAGACCCAGTACTTC. J is TRBJ2-5 and V is TRBV5-3; 9 bases align to TRBD2. TRBV5-3 is an open reading frame, and its role is uncertain. CDR3 length: 14 residues. J was trimmed by 2 bases and V by 4 bases; bases with no gene match: 3.

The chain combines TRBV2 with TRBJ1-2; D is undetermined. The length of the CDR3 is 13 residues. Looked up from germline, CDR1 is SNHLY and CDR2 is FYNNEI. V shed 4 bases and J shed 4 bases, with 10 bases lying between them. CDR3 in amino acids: CASSVRQTYGYTF. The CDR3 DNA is TGTGCCAGCAGTGTGAGGCAGACCTATGGCTACACCTTC.

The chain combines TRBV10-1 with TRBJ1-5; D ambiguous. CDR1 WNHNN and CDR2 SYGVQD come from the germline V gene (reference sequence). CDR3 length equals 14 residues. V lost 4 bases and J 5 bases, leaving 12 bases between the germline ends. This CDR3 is CASSAGSLHQPQHF. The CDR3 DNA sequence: TGCGCCAGCAGTGCTGGCAGCCTCCATCAGCCCCAGCATTTT.

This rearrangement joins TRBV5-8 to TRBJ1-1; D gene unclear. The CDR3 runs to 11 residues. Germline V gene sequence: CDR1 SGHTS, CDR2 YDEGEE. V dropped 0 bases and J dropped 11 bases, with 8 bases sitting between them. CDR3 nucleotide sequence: TGTGCCAGCAGCTTGGTTAGGAGGGCTTTCTTT. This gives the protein CASSLVRRAFF.

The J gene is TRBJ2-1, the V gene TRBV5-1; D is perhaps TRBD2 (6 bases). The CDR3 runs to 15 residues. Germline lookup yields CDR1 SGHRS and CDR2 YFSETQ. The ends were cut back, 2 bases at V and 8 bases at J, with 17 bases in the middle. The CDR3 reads CASSFFRGSRDEQFF. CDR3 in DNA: TGCGCCAGCAGCTTTTTCCGGGGGAGTAGGGATGAGCAGTTCTTC.

In DNA, the CDR3 is TGTGCCAGCAGCCTGGGGGGACTTAGCACAGATACGCAGTATTTT. Amino acid sequence: CASSLGGLSTDTQYF. The chain is built from TRBV5-8 and TRBJ2-3, with a possible D match to TRBD2 (6 bases). V was clipped by 4 bases and J by 0 bases, with 12 bases between them. In germline, CDR1 is SGHTS, CDR2 YDEGEE. There are 15 residues in the CDR3. The whole variable domain, filled in from reference TRBV5-8 and TRBJ2-3, reads EAGVTQSPTHLIKTRGQQATLRCSPISGHTSVYWYQQALGLGLQFLLWYDEGEERNRGNFPPRFSGRQFPNYSSELNVNALELEDSALYLCASSLGGLSTDTQYFGPGTRLTVL.